This TCR beta chain is from a study of identical twins. The CDR3 is 16 residues long. Looked up from germline, CDR1 is SGHRS and CDR2 is YFSETQ. The V gene lost 2 bases and the J gene lost 1 base, with 13 bases spanning the gap. TCRdb re-analysed the 5' RACE reads in MiXCR, keeping a single row per CDR3 protein. The table shows some 1,700,000 distinct CDR3 sequences, with around 33% occurring only once. The source material was cord blood. V is TRBV5-1 and J is TRBJ2-4; the D call may be TRBD1 or TRBD2 (6 bases each). The clonotype was recovered from a newborn girl in good health. CDR3 in amino acids: CASSFWTGAAKNIQYF. Here the CDR3 DNA reads TGCGCCAGCAGCTTTTGGACGGGGGCGGCCAAAAACATTCAGTACTTC.